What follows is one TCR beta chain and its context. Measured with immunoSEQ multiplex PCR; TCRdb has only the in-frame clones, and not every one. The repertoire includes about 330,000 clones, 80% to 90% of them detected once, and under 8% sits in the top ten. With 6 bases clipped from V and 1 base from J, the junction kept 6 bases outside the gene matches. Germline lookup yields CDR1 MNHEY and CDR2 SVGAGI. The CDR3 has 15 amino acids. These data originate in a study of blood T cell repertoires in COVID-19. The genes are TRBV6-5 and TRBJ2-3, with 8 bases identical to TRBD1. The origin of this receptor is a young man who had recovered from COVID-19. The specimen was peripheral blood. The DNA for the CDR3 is TGTGCCAGCAGGTTCCCGGGACAGGGCACAGATACGCAGTATTTT. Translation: CASRFPGQGTDTQYF.